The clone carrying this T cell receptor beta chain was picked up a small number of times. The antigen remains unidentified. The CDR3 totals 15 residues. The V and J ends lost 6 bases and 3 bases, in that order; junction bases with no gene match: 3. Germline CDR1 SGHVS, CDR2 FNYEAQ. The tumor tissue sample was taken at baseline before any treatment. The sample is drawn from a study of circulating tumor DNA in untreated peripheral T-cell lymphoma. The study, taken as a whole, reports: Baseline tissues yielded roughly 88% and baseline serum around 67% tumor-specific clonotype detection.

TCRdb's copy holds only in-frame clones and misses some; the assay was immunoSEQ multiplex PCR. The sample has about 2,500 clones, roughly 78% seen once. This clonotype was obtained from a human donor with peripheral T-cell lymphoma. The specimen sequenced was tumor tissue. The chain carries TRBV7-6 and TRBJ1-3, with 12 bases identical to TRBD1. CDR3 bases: TGTGCCAGCAGGAGGGACAGGGGGCATGGAAACACCATATATTTT. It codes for CASRRDRGHGNTIYF. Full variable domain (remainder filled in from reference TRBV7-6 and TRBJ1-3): GAGVSQSPRYKVTKRGQDVALRCDPISGHVSLYWYRQALGQGPEFLTYFNYEAQQDKSGLPNDRFSAERPEGSISTLTIQRTEQRDSAMYRCASRRDRGHGNTIYFGEGSWLTVV.